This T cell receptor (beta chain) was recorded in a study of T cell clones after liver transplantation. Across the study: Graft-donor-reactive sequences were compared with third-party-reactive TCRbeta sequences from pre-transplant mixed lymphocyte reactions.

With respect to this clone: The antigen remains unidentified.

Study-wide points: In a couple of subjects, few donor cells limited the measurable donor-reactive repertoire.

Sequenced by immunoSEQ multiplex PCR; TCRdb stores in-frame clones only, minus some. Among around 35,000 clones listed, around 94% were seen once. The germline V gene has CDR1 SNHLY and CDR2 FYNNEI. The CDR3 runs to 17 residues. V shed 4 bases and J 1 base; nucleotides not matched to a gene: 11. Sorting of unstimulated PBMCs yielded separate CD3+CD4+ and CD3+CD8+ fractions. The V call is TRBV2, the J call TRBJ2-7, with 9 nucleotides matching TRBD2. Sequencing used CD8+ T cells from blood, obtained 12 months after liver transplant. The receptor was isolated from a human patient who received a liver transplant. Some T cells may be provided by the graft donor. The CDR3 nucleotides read TGTGCCAGCAGTGTTTTGGCTAGCGGGACCCAATCCTACGAGCAGTACTTC. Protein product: CASSVLASGTQSYEQYF.